This T cell receptor (beta chain) was found in a study of blood T cells in healthy people across ages. Study-wide findings and caveats: Reliance upon unsorted PBMCs precluded definitive naive versus antigen-experienced comparison. Long-lived donors had more naive CD4+ cells and higher diversity than aged donors. Roughly linearly, TCR beta diversity per million T cells fell as age increased.

The use of a sample-barcoded 5' primer and a J-beta primer mix characterized a second PCR of about 7 to 12 cycles. TCRdb processed the 5' RACE reads anew with MiXCR; each CDR3 protein has one entry. The sample includes 600,000 to 800,000 distinct CDR3 sequences, roughly half of them seen just once. As to this clonotype: Its antigen remains unknown. Its ends do not fully match the called genes, so a read error is possible.

Looked up from germline, CDR1 is SGHVS and CDR2 is FNYEAQ. The length of the CDR3 is 12 residues. The sample consisted of blood. The clonotype comes from an elderly woman in good health. The chain couples TRBV7-6 to TRBJ2-5, with no clear D. The CDR3 loop is CASSLGQATQYF. CDR3 DNA sequence: TGTGCCAGCAGCTTAGGACAAGCGACCCAGTACTTC.